Presented here are 30 T cell receptor beta chains from one specimen sequenced in a study of graft-versus-host responses after intestinal transplantation. Data came from immunoSEQ multiplex PCR; TCRdb stores just in-frame clones and leaves some out. The sample records about 97,000 clones, 85% to 95% being singletons. The antigens for these receptors are not known. The sequences come from unstimulated CD8+ T cells sorted from spleen or lymph node cells, collected before transplant. Receptor source: a human donor who was the organ donor for an intestinal transplant.

In this sample, this clone turned up once. The chain employs TRBV28 and TRBJ1-5, with 8 bases identical to TRBD1. The germline V gene encodes CDR1 MDHEN and CDR2 SYDVKM. This CDR3 contains 14 residues. The J segment lost 8 bases and the V segment lost 6 bases, leaving 9 bases of the junction unmatched. The CDR3 DNA follows: TGTGCCAGCAGCCCTGGACAGGGTTGGAAGCCCCAGCATTTT. Amino acids: CASSPGQGWKPQHF.

The CDR3 reads CASSARTGKFAYEQYF. In DNA, the CDR3 is TGTGCCAGTAGTGCACGGACAGGGAAGTTTGCCTACGAGCAGTACTTC. The J gene is TRBJ2-7, the V gene TRBV19, with 8 bases that match TRBD1. CDR3 length equals 16 residues. Germline V lookup: CDR1 LNHDA, CDR2 SQIVND (reference sequence). Trimming removed 5 bases from V and 2 bases from J; junction bases left unmatched: 11. Full variable domain (rest looked up from reference TRBV19 and TRBJ2-7): DGGITQSPKYLFRKEGQNVTLSCEQNLNHDAMYWYRQDPGQGLRLIYYSQIVNDFQKGDIAEGYSVSREKKESFPLTVTSAQKNPTAFYLCASSARTGKFAYEQYFGPGTRLTVT.

This clone was seen a single time. At one end, the junction sequence differs from germline, possibly due to a read error. The chain carries TRBV7-7 and TRBJ2-7, with D possibly matching TRBD2 (6 bases). CDR3 length equals 16 residues. Per germline, CDR1 SSHAT and CDR2 FNYEAQ (reference sequence). CDR3 sequence (DNA): TGTGTCAGCAGCTTAGGTCTTGGGGGGATGGAGGACGAGCAGTACTTC. This sequence encodes CVSSLGLGGMEDEQYF.

V is TRBV2 and J is TRBJ2-1, with 8 bases that match TRBD2. The CDR3 is made up of 18 amino acids. Trimming took 5 bases from V and 5 from J; bases not matched to a gene: 17. Germline CDR1 and CDR2: SNHLY and FYNNEI. In DNA, the CDR3 is TGTGCCAGCAGTCCTTATGTTTTTCGGGAGGGCCAGGACAATGAGCAGTTCTTC. Translated: CASSPYVFREGQDNEQFF.

This clone was observed once. This rearrangement joins TRBV19 to TRBJ1-1; the D is unclear. The germline V gene has CDR1 LNHDA and CDR2 SQIVND (reference sequence). Trimming removed 8 bases at V and 7 bases at J, with 11 bases between. This CDR3 contains 11 residues. The CDR3: CASYFGSEAFF. DNA of the CDR3: TGTGCCAGTTACTTCGGGAGTGAAGCTTTCTTT. Looking up the rest from reference TRBV19 and TRBJ1-1 gives the full variable domain: DGGITQSPKYLFRKEGQNVTLSCEQNLNHDAMYWYRQDPGQGLRLIYYSQIVNDFQKGDIAEGYSVSREKKESFPLTVTSAQKNPTAFYLCASYFGSEAFFGQGTRLTVV.

The chain has TRBV11-3 and TRBJ1-5, with D tentatively TRBD1 (5 bases). The germline V and J ends were trimmed by 5 bases and 0 bases, with 14 bases remaining between them. CDR1 and CDR2 (germline): SGHNT, YENEEA. The CDR3 loop spans 16 amino acids. CDR3 region: CASSAPSGNSNQPQHF. DNA for the CDR3: TGTGCCAGCAGCGCCCCTTCAGGGAATAGCAATCAGCCCCAGCATTTT.

The chain links TRBV5-6 to TRBJ2-2; TRBD1 might be the D (6 bases). The germline V and J ends were trimmed by 3 bases and 0 bases, with 15 bases remaining between them. Germline V gene sequence: CDR1 SGHDT, CDR2 YYEEEE. CDR3 length: 17 amino acids. CDR3 residues: CASSSTYRDPNTGELFF. CDR3 in DNA: TGTGCCAGCAGCTCAACCTACAGGGACCCGAACACCGGGGAGCTGTTTTTT.

This CDR3 is CASSLATETQYF. Here the CDR3 DNA reads TGCGCCAGCAGCTTGGCCACTGAGACCCAGTACTTC. The chain carries TRBV5-1 and TRBJ2-5; unclear D gene. V dropped 0 bases and J dropped 5 bases, with 5 bases sitting between them. The CDR3 sequence is 12 residues long. The germline gives CDR1 SGHRS, CDR2 YFSETQ. Full variable domain (outside the CDR3, taken from reference TRBV5-1 and TRBJ2-5): KAGVTQTPRYLIKTRGQQVTLSCSPISGHRSVSWYQQTPGQGLQFLFEYFSETQRNKGNFPGRFSGRQFSNSRSEMNVSTLELGDSALYLCASSLATETQYFGPGTRLLVL.

The V call is TRBV7-9, the J call TRBJ2-3; D remains ambiguous. CDR3 length: 13 residues. CDR1 is SEHNR, CDR2 FQNEAQ, per germline (reference sequence). The V end was cut by 5 bases, the J end by 1 base, with 7 bases between. As DNA, the CDR3 is TGTGCCAGCAGCCATCCCCGCACAGATACGCAGTATTTT. It codes for CASSHPRTDTQYF.

This chain connects TRBV10-1 to TRBJ2-1, with 9 bases matching TRBD2. The CDR3 extends over 11 amino acids. With V trimmed by 7 bases and J by 15 bases, 7 bases remained unmatched. CDR1 is WNHNN and CDR2 is SYGVQD in the germline V gene (reference sequence). CDR3 region: CASTSGGTTFF. As DNA, the CDR3 is TGCGCCAGCACCAGCGGGGGGACCACGTTCTTC.

The V and J genes are TRBV27 and TRBJ2-1; D remains ambiguous. CDR1 is MNHEY, CDR2 SMNVEV, per germline (reference sequence). This CDR3 region has 16 residues. Trimming took 1 base from V and 0 from J, leaving 10 bases between them. The CDR3 DNA is TGTGCCAGCAGTTTATACGGTGGTAACTCCTACAATGAGCAGTTCTTC. Translating it yields CASSLYGGNSYNEQFF.

This clone was picked up one time. This sequence joins TRBV27 and TRBJ2-7; TRBD2 aligns across 7 bases. Germline V gene data show CDR1 as MNHEY and CDR2 as SMNVEV (reference sequence). This CDR3 comprises 15 residues. V dropped 5 bases and J dropped 3; count of bases not matched to a gene: 10. CDR3: CASSPPASGVYEQYF. The CDR3 DNA sequence: TGTGCCAGCAGTCCCCCGGCTAGCGGAGTCTACGAGCAGTACTTC.

The chain is built from TRBV28 and TRBJ2-1, with D perhaps matching TRBD2 (6 bases). This CDR3 has 16 amino acids. Germline V gene data show CDR1 as MDHEN and CDR2 as SYDVKM. Trimming took 1 base from V and 8 from J, leaving 18 bases between them. The CDR3 DNA follows: TGTGCCAGCAGTTTATTTCCCGAGGACTATTTTTATGAGCAGTTCTTC. It specifies CASSLFPEDYFYEQFF.

This chain links TRBV7-9 with TRBJ1-4, with 8 bases matching TRBD1. J lost 0 bases, V lost 5 bases, and 2 bases had no gene match. CDR1 is SEHNR, CDR2 FQNEAQ, per germline (reference sequence). This CDR3 comprises 15 residues. The CDR3 region is CASSIQGATNEKLFF. The CDR3, as DNA: TGTGCCAGCAGCATACAGGGGGCAACTAATGAAAAACTGTTTTTT.

The chain employs TRBV10-2 and TRBJ1-1, with D uncertain. Trimming took 2 bases from V and 1 from J, leaving 11 bases between them. The CDR3 is 15 amino acids. Germline values: CDR1 WSHSY, CDR2 SAAADI. CDR3 residues: CASSEGSRQNTEAFF. DNA of the CDR3: TGCGCCAGCAGTGAGGGGTCCAGGCAGAACACTGAAGCTTTCTTT.

In the case of this clone: The germline gene is not matched at one end of the junction; a read error may be the cause. This chain joins TRBV7-7 and TRBJ2-1; no definite D call. In germline, CDR1 is SSHAT, CDR2 FNYEAQ (reference sequence). This CDR3 region has 15 residues. The CDR3 coding sequence is TGTGCTAGCAGCCGGTATCCCCAGGTTTTCGGTGAGCAGTTCTTC. It yields the protein CASSRYPQVFGEQFF.

The gene calls are TRBV5-6 and TRBJ2-1; possible D gene TRBD2, 6 bases. Trimming left V 4 bases short and J 5 bases short, with 10 bases between. The CDR3 is 13 residues long. Per the germline V gene, CDR1 is SGHDT and CDR2 is YYEEEE. CDR3 sequence: CASSIGSDNEQFF. The CDR3 bases are TGTGCCAGCAGCATCGGGAGCGACAATGAGCAGTTCTTC. Based on the CDR3 plus reference TRBV5-6 and TRBJ2-1, the full variable domain is DAGVTQSPTHLIKTRGQQVTLRCSPKSGHDTVSWYQQALGQGPQFIFQYYEEEERQRGNFPDRFSGHQFPNYSSELNVNALLLGDSALYLCASSIGSDNEQFFGPGTRLTVL.

This clone was seen just once. V usage is TRBV11-2 and J usage is TRBJ1-3, with TRBD1 as a possible D gene (6 bases). The CDR3 is 15 residues long. The germline V gene has CDR1 SGHAT and CDR2 FQNNGV. V lost 8 bases and J 5 bases, leaving 19 bases between the germline ends. In DNA, the CDR3 is TGTGCCAGCCGTACTTTTGACAGGTTTAGAAACACCATATATTTT. Amino acid sequence: CASRTFDRFRNTIYF.

This chain joins TRBV7-9 and TRBJ2-1; D call uncertain. The CDR3 consists of 12 residues. V lost 6 bases and J 12 bases, leaving 15 bases between the germline ends. Germline-derived CDR1 and CDR2 are SEHNR and FQNEAQ (reference sequence). The CDR3 sequence is CASRPPVYGQFF. The CDR3 nucleotides are TGTGCCAGCAGACCACCGGTGTACGGGCAGTTCTTC.

The J gene is TRBJ2-3, the V gene TRBV15; D gene unclear. Germline-derived CDR1 and CDR2 are LNHNV and YYDKDF (reference sequence). The CDR3 length is 12 residues. Trimming took 2 bases from V and 2 from J, leaving 2 bases between them. CDR3 coding DNA: TGTGCCACCAGCAGATACACAGATACGCAGTATTTT. Its protein is CATSRYTDTQYF.

The chain combines TRBV13 with TRBJ2-1; D gene ambiguous. Trimming removed 3 bases from V and 12 bases from J, with 12 bases in between. This CDR3 contains 12 residues. Looked up from germline, CDR1 is PRHDT and CDR2 is FYEKMQ (reference sequence). CDR3 loop: CASSFTPGGQFF. DNA for the CDR3: TGTGCCAGCAGCTTCACTCCCGGCGGGCAGTTCTTC. The full variable domain, its missing parts supplied by reference TRBV13 and TRBJ2-1, is AAGVIQSPRHLIKEKRETATLKCYPIPRHDTVYWYQQGPGQDPQFLISFYEKMQSDKGSIPDRFSAQQFSDYHSELNMSSLELGDSALYFCASSFTPGGQFFGPGTRLTVL.

The chain uses TRBV6-6 and TRBJ1-4, with 10 nucleotides matching TRBD1. Germline V gives CDR1 MNHNY, CDR2 SVGAGI (reference sequence). V was pared by 5 bases and J by 8 bases, with 8 bases of the junction left unmatched. The CDR3 is made up of 15 amino acids. CDR3 region: CASSDWRQGAEKLFF. DNA for the CDR3: TGTGCCAGCAGTGACTGGAGACAGGGGGCGGAAAAACTGTTTTTT.

This clone was seen a single time. V gene TRBV5-1 combines with J gene TRBJ2-3; 9 bases match TRBD1. The CDR3 spans 15 residues. The germline CDR1 and CDR2 sequences are SGHRS and YFSETQ. V shed 10 bases, J shed 1 base, and the junction held 10 bases outside the gene matches. CDR3 DNA sequence: TGCGCCTCAACGGACAGGGGTGGGGGCACAGATACGCAGTATTTT. It yields the protein CASTDRGGGTDTQYF. Using reference TRBV5-1 and TRBJ2-3 for the parts outside the CDR3, the full variable domain is KAGVTQTPRYLIKTRGQQVTLSCSPISGHRSVSWYQQTPGQGLQFLFEYFSETQRNKGNFPGRFSGRQFSNSRSEMNVSTLELGDSALYLCASTDRGGGTDTQYFGPGTRLTVL.

V is TRBV7-9 and J is TRBJ2-7; no reliable D call. The CDR3 runs 12 residues. Trimming left V 3 bases short and J 3 bases short, with 6 bases between. CDR1 and CDR2 from the germline V gene are SEHNR and FQNEAQ (reference sequence). In DNA, the CDR3 is TGTGCCAGCAGCTTTCCCAACTACGAGCAGTACTTC. Its protein product is CASSFPNYEQYF.

The chain has TRBV27 and TRBJ1-2; D gene uncertain. With 3 bases removed from V and 2 bases from J, the gap between germline ends came to 7 bases. Germline V gives CDR1 MNHEY, CDR2 SMNVEV (reference sequence). The CDR3 sequence is 13 residues long. The CDR3 region is CASSFELNYGYTF. In DNA, the CDR3 is TGTGCCAGCAGTTTTGAGCTAAACTATGGCTACACCTTC.

V and J are TRBV4-1 and TRBJ2-2; perhaps TRBD2 as D (6 bases). Germline V gives CDR1 MGHRA, CDR2 YSYEKL. The CDR3 is 16 amino acids. V lost 0 bases and J 2 bases, leaving 10 bases between the germline ends. CDR3 sequence reads: CASSQEPSVNTGELFF. CDR3 sequence (DNA): TGCGCCAGCAGCCAAGAGCCTAGCGTAAACACCGGGGAGCTGTTTTTT.

The V and J genes are TRBV6-9 and TRBJ2-1; 9 nucleotides align to TRBD1. Germline-derived CDR1 and CDR2 are MNHGY and SVAAGI. The CDR3 length is 17 residues. V lost 2 bases and J lost 6; bases outside the gene matches: 11. CDR3 protein: CASSYLLGDRDSNEQFF. Written as DNA, the CDR3 is TGTGCCAGCAGTTATCTCCTTGGGGACAGGGACTCCAATGAGCAGTTCTTC.

The chain is built from TRBV5-4 and TRBJ2-2; 8 bases are a match to TRBD2. CDR1 and CDR2 (germline): SGHNT, YYREEE (reference sequence). V lost 5 bases to trimming and J lost 7 bases; unmatched junction nucleotides: 4. This CDR3 is 13 amino acids long. The CDR3: CASRSGSGGELFF. The CDR3, as DNA: TGTGCCAGCAGGAGCGGGAGTGGCGGGGAGCTGTTTTTT.

The rearrangement links TRBV2 to TRBJ1-1, with TRBD1 as a possible D gene (6 bases). Trimming took 4 bases from V and 1 from J, leaving 7 bases between them. The CDR3 covers 13 residues. Germline CDR1 SNHLY, CDR2 FYNNEI. The CDR3 region is CASSVGQNTEAFF. The DNA of the CDR3 is TGTGCCAGCAGTGTGGGACAGAACACTGAAGCTTTCTTT.

The gene calls are TRBV27 and TRBJ1-1; a possible D gene is TRBD1 (5 bases). V dropped 2 bases and J dropped 8 bases, with 12 bases sitting between them. Germline V gene lookup returns CDR1 MNHEY and CDR2 SMNVEV (reference sequence). This CDR3 comprises 13 residues. As DNA, the CDR3 is TGTGCCAGCAGTTTAGGGGCAACTAAAGAAGCTTTCTTT. Translated: CASSLGATKEAFF.